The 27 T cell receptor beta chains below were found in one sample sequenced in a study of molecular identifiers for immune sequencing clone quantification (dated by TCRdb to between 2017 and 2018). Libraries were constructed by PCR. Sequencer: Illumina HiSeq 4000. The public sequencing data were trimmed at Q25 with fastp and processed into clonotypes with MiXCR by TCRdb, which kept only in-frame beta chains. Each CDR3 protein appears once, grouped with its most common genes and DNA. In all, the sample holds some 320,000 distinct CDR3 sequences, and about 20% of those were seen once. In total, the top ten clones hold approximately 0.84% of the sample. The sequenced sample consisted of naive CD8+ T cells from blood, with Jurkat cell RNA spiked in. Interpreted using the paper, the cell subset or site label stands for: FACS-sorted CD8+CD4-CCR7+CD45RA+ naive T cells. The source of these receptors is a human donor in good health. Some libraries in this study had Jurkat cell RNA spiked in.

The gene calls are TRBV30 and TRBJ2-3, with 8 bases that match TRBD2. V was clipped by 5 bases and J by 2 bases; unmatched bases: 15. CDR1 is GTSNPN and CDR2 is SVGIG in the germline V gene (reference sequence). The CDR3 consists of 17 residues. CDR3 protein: CAWRPDLSGSLTDTQYF. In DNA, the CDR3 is TGTGCCTGGCGACCTGACTTGAGCGGGAGTCTCACAGATACGCAGTATTTT.

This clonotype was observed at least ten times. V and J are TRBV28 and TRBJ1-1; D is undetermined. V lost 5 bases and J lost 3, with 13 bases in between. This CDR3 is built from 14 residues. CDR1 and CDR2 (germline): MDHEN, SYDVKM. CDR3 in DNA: TGTGCCAGCAGTCACACCAACCTCTACACTGAAGCTTTCTTT. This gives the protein CASSHTNLYTEAFF.

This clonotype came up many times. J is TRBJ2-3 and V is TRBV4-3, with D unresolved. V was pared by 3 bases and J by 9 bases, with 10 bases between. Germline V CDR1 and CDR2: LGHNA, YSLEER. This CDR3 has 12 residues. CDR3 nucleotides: TGCGCCAGCAGCCAGTCCGGTCGGACGCAGTATTTT. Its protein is CASSQSGRTQYF.

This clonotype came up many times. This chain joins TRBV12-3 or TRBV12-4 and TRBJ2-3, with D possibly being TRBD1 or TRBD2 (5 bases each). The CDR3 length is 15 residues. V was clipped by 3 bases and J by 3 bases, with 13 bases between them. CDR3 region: CASSFSMGVTDTQYF. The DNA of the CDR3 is TGTGCCAGCAGTTTTTCTATGGGGGTAACAGATACGCAGTATTTT.

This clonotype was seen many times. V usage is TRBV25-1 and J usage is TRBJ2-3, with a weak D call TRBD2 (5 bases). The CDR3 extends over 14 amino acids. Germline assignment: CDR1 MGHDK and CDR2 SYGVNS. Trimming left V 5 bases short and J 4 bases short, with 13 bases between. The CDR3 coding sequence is TGTGCCAGCAGTTCGGGCCCAGCGGCAGATACGCAGTATTTT. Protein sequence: CASSSGPAADTQYF.

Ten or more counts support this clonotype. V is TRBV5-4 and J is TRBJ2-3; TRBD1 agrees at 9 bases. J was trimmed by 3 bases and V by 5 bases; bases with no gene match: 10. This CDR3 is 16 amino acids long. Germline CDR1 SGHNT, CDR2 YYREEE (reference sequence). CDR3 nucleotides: TGTGCCAGCAGTAGTTCCGGGACAGGGAGGACAGATACGCAGTATTTT. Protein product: CASSSSGTGRTDTQYF.

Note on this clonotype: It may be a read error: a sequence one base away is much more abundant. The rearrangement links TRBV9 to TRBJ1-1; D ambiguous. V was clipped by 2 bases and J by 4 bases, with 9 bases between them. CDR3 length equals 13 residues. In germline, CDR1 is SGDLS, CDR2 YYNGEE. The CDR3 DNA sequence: TGTGCCAGCAGCGTGGTGGAGGGCACTGAAGCTTTCTTT. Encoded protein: CASSVVEGTEAFF.

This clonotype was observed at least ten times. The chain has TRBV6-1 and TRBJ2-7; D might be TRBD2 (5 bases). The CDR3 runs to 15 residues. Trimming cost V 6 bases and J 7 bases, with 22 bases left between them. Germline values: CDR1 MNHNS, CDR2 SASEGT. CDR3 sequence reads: CASSPDAGILREQYF. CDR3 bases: TGTGCCAGCAGCCCTGACGCCGGGATCCTCAGGGAGCAGTACTTC.

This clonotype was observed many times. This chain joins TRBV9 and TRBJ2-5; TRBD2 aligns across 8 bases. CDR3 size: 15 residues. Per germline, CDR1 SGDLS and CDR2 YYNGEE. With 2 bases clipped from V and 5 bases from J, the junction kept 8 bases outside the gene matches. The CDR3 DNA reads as TGTGCCAGCAGCGTCGGGACTAGGACTCTTGAGACCCAGTACTTC. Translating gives CASSVGTRTLETQYF. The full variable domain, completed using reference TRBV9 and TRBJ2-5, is DSGVTQTPKHLITATGQRVTLRCSPRSGDLSVYWYQQSLDQGLQFLIQYYNGEERAKGNILERFSAQQFPDLHSELNLSSLELGDSALYFCASSVGTRTLETQYFGPGTRLLVL.

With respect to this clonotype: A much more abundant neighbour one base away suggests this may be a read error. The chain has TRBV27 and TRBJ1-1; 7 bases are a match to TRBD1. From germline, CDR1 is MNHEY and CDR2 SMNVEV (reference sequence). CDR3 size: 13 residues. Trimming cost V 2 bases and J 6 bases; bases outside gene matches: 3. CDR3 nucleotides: TGTGCCAGCAGTTTAAGAGGGGGCGCTGAAGCTTTCTTT. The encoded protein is CASSLRGGAEAFF.

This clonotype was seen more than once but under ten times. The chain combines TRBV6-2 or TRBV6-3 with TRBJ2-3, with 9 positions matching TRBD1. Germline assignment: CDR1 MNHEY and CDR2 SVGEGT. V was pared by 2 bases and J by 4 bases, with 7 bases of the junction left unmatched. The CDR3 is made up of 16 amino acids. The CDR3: CASSYLQGAEADTQYF. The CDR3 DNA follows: TGTGCCAGCAGTTACCTACAGGGGGCTGAAGCAGATACGCAGTATTTT.

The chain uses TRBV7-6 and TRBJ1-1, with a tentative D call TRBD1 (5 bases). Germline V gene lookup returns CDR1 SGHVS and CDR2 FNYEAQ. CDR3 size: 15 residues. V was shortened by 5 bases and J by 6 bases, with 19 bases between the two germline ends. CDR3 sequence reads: CASSTFVGADAEAFF. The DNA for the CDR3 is TGTGCCAGCAGCACTTTTGTTGGGGCAGACGCTGAAGCTTTCTTT.

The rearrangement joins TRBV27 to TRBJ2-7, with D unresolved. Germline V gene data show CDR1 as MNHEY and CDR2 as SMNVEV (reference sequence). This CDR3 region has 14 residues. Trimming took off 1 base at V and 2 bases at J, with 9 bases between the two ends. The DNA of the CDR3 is TGTGCCAGCAGTTTATTGGTGTCAGCCTACGAGCAGTACTTC. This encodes CASSLLVSAYEQYF.

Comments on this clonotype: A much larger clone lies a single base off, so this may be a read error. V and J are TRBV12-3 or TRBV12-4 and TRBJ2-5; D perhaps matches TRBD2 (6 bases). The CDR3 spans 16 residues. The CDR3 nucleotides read TGTGCCGGCAGTTTTTCGGGGGAGAGCTGGAAAGAGACCCAGTACTTC. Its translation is CAGSFSGESWKETQYF.

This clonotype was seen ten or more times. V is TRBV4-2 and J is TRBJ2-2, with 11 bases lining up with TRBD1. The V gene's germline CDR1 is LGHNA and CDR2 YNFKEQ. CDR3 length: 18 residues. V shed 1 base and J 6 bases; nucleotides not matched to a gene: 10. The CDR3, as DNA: TGTGCCAGCAGCCAAGTGGGACAGGGGGGATCGTTGGCCGGGGAGCTGTTTTTT. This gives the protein CASSQVGQGGSLAGELFF.

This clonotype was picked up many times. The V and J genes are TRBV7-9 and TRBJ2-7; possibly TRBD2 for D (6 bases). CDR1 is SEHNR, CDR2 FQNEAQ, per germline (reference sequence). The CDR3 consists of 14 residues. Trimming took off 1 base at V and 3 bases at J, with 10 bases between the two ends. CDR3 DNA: TGTGCCAGCAGCTTAGGTCCGGGGGACTACGAGCAGTACTTC. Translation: CASSLGPGDYEQYF.

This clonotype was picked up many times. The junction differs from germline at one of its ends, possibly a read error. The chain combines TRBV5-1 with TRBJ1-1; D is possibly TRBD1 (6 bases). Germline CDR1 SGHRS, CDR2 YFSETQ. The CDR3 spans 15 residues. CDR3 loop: CASRSGGGTFDETFF. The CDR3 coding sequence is TGCGCCAGCAGAAGTGGGGGCGGGACATTTGATGAAACTTTCTTT. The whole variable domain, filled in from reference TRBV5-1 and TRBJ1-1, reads KAGVTQTPRYLIKTRGQQVTLSCSPISGHRSVSWYQQTPGQGLQFLFEYFSETQRNKGNFPGRFSGRQFSNSRSEMNVSTLELGDSALYLCASRSGGGTFDETFFGQGTRLTVV.

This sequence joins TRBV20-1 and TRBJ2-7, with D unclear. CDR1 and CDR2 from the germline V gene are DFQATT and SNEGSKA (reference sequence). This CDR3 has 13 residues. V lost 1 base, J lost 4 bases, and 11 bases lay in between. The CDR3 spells CSARGSDRYEQYF. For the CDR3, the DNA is TGCAGTGCTAGAGGTAGTGATAGATACGAGCAGTACTTC.

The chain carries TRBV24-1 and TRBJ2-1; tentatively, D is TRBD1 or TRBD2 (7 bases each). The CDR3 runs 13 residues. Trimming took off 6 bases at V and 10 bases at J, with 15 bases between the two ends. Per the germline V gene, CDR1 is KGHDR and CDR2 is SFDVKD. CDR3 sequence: CATSKQGGDEQFF. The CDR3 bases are TGTGCCACCAGTAAGCAGGGGGGGGACGAGCAGTTCTTC.

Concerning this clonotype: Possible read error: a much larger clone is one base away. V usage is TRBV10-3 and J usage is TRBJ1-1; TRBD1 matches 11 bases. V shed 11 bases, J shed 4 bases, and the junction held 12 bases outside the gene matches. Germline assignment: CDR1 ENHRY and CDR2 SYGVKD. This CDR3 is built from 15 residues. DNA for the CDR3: TGTGCCGTATCCTCCGGACAGGGGGCTCTCACTGAAGCTTTCTTT. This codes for CAVSSGQGALTEAFF.

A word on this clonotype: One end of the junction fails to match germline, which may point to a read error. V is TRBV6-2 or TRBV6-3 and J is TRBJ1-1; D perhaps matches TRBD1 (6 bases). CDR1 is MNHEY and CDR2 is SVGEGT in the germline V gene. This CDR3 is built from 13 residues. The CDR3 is CASIQGPNTEALF. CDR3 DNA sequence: TGTGCCAGCATTCAGGGGCCTAACACTGAAGCTCTCTTT.

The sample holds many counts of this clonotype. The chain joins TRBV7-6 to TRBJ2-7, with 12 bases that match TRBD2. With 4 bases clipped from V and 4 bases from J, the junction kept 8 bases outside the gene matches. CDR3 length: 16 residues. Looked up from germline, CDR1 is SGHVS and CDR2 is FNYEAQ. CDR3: CASSSLLAGGTYEQYF. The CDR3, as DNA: TGTGCCAGCAGCTCTCTACTAGCGGGGGGCACGTACGAGCAGTACTTC.

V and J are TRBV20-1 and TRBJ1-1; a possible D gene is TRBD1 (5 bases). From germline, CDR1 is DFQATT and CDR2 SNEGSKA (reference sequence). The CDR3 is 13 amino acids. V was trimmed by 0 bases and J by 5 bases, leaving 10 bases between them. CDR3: CSAREGTETEAFF. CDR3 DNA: TGCAGTGCTAGAGAGGGGACGGAGACTGAAGCTTTCTTT.

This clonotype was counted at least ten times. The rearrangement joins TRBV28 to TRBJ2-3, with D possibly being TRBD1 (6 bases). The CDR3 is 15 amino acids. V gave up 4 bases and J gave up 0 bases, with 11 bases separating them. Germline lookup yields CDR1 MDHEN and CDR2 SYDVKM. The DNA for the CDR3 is TGTGCCAGCAGTTCAGGGGAAGGGAGCACAGATACGCAGTATTTT. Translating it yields CASSSGEGSTDTQYF.

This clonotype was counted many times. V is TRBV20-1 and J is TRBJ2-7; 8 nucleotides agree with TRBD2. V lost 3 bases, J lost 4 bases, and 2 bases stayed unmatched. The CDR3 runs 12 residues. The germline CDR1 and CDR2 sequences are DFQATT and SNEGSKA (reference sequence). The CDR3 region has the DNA TGCAGTGCTAGTACTAGCGGTTACGAGCAGTACTTC. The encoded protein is CSASTSGYEQYF.

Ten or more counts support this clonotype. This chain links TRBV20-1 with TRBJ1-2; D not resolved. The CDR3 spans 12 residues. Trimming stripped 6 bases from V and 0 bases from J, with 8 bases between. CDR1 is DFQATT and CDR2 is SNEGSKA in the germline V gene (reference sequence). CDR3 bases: TGCAGTGCCCTAGTAGCTAACTATGGCTACACCTTC. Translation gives CSALVANYGYTF.

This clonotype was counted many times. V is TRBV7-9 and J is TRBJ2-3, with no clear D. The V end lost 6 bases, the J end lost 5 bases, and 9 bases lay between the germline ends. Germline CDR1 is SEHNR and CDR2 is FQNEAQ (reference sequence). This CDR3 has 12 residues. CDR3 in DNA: TGTGCCAGCAGGGACCTAGGAGATACGCAGTATTTT. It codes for CASRDLGDTQYF. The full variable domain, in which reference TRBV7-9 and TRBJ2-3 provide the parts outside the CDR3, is DTGVSQNPRHKITKRGQNVTFRCDPISEHNRLYWYRQTLGQGPEFLTYFQNEAQLEKSRLLSDRFSAERPKGSFSTLEIQRTEQGDSAMYLCASRDLGDTQYFGPGTRLTVL.